The 4 T cell receptor beta chains below were found in one sample sequenced in a study of T cells in Graves' hyperthyroidism and ophthalmopathy. Authors of the study amplified TCR beta CDR3 regions from RNA transcripts. The primer set for the first-round RT-PCR of the TCR CDR3 was HTBI. One entry per CDR3 protein results from TCRdb running MiXCR on the multiplex PCR reads. Found here are about 640,000 distinct CDR3 sequences, around 21% of them singletons; the top ten hold under 35%. Sequenced sample: blood. These receptors were taken from a man aged 25-40 years with Graves' ophthalmopathy.

In its sample, this clonotype was seen many times. This chain joins TRBV9 and TRBJ1-2; possible D gene TRBD1, 5 bases. The length of the CDR3 is 12 residues. Trimming stripped 7 bases from V and 3 bases from J, with 10 bases between. CDR1 is SGDLS, CDR2 YYNGEE, per germline. CDR3 in amino acids: CASGGTDYGYTF. In DNA form, the CDR3 reads TGTGCCAGCGGGGGGACCGACTATGGCTACACCTTC.

The rearrangement joins TRBV20-1 to TRBJ1-4; 7 bases align to TRBD1. Trimming removed 2 bases from V and 3 bases from J; junction bases left unmatched: 9. Germline-derived CDR1 and CDR2 are DFQATT and SNEGSKA (reference sequence). The CDR3 length is 16 residues. The CDR3 DNA sequence: TGCAGTGCTAGAACCCCAGACAGGGCCTCTAATGAAAAACTGTTTTTT. Protein: CSARTPDRASNEKLFF.

This clonotype was observed a few times. The V call is TRBV10-3, the J call TRBJ2-3; D tentatively reads TRBD1 or TRBD2 (5 bases each). CDR3 length: 14 residues. The V end lost 5 bases, the J end lost 0 bases, and 9 bases lay between the germline ends. Per germline, CDR1 ENHRY and CDR2 SYGVKD. In nucleotides, the CDR3 is TGTGCCATCAGTACTCGGGACAGCACAGATACGCAGTATTTT. Protein: CAISTRDSTDTQYF.

At least ten counts were recorded for this clonotype. The V and J genes are TRBV11-2 and TRBJ2-1; 16 bases are a match to TRBD2. Trimming took 4 bases from V and 6 from J; bases not matched to a gene: 9. Germline V gives CDR1 SGHAT, CDR2 FQNNGV. The CDR3 totals 18 residues. The CDR3 loop reads CASSYTGLAGGRANEQFF. The DNA of the CDR3 is TGTGCCAGCAGCTATACGGGACTAGCGGGAGGGCGTGCCAATGAGCAGTTCTTC.